One and the same sample provided the 17 T cell receptor beta chains below, sequenced in a study of T cell repertoires in cytomegalovirus infection. TCRdb reprocessed the reads via MiXCR and lists one record per CDR3 protein. The sample consists of approximately 490,000 distinct CDR3 sequences, 10% to 12% of them appearing once. The sequenced material came from PBMCs. The receptors were sampled from a human donor in good health (CMV status not recorded). Some clones in this sample may be carry-over from other donors' samples.

This clonotype was seen a handful of times. The chain combines TRBV7-3 with TRBJ2-6; D is unresolved. The CDR3 runs to 14 residues. CDR1 SGHTA and CDR2 FQGTGA come from the germline V gene. Trimming removed 7 bases at V and 0 bases at J, with 7 bases between. Here the CDR3 DNA reads TGTGCCAGCAAGAAAAGCTCTGGGGCCAACGTCCTGACTTTC. This sequence encodes CASKKSSGANVLTF.

This clonotype came up many times. The J gene is TRBJ1-1, the V gene TRBV13; tentatively, D is TRBD1 (5 bases). CDR1 PRHDT and CDR2 FYEKMQ come from the germline V gene (reference sequence). Trimming left V 1 base short and J 1 base short, with 16 bases between. The CDR3 covers 17 residues. The CDR3 bases are TGTGCCAGCAGCTTAGTGTATGGGGCAGGATCGAACACTGAAGCTTTCTTT. Translation: CASSLVYGAGSNTEAFF.

This clonotype was counted once. The chain carries TRBV10-3 and TRBJ2-5; 7 nucleotides align to TRBD1. This CDR3 is 14 amino acids long. The V gene's germline CDR1 is ENHRY and CDR2 SYGVKD. After removal of 4 bases from V and 3 bases from J, the junction contained 5 bases not matched to a gene. The CDR3 here is CAISVEGQEETQYF. The CDR3 DNA follows: TGTGCCATCAGTGTGGAAGGACAGGAAGAGACCCAGTACTTC.

This clonotype has at least ten counts. The rearrangement links TRBV7-2 to TRBJ2-1, with 10 bases aligning to TRBD2. The length of the CDR3 is 15 residues. Germline V gene lookup returns CDR1 SGHTA and CDR2 FQGNSA. The junction had 5 bases not matched to a gene; V was cut back by 5 bases and J by 4 bases. The CDR3 sequence: CASSVTSGEYNEQFF. The DNA of the CDR3 is TGTGCCAGCAGCGTAACTAGCGGGGAATACAATGAGCAGTTCTTC. Filled out from reference TRBV7-2 and TRBJ2-1, the complete variable domain reads GAGVSQSPSNKVTEKGKDVELRCDPISGHTALYWYRQSLGQGLEFLIYFQGNSAPDKSGLPSDRFSAERTGGSVSTLTIQRTQQEDSAVYLCASSVTSGEYNEQFFGPGTRLTVL.

This clonotype has more than one count but fewer than ten. The rearrangement links TRBV6-2 or TRBV6-3 to TRBJ2-1, with TRBD2 as a possible D gene (7 bases). This CDR3 spans 13 amino acids. Germline assignment: CDR1 MNHEY and CDR2 SVGEGT. V was trimmed by 8 bases and J by 7 bases, leaving 15 bases between them. The CDR3 region is CASGGAAKNEQFF. For the CDR3, the DNA is TGTGCCAGCGGGGGGGCAGCTAAAAATGAGCAGTTCTTC.

The chain recombines TRBV18 with TRBJ2-1, with TRBD1 matching 10 bases. The V gene end was trimmed by 6 bases and the J gene end by 2 bases; junction bases not matched to a gene: 10. Germline V lookup: CDR1 KGHSH, CDR2 LQKENI. The CDR3 covers 17 residues. The CDR3 sequence is CASSLGQGNSAYNEQFF. CDR3 bases: TGTGCCAGCTCCCTGGGACAGGGGAATAGCGCCTACAATGAGCAGTTCTTC.

The V and J genes are TRBV3-1 and TRBJ2-7; 7 bases align to TRBD2. The junction had 5 bases not matched to a gene; V was cut back by 0 bases and J by 3 bases. Germline CDR1 LGHDT, CDR2 YNNKEL (reference sequence). The CDR3 extends over 15 amino acids. The CDR3 is CASSQDQTSSYEQYF. CDR3 coding DNA: TGTGCCAGCAGCCAAGACCAGACTAGCAGCTACGAGCAGTACTTC.

This clonotype has at least ten counts. The chain recombines TRBV25-1 with TRBJ1-1; no reliable D call. Germline V lookup: CDR1 MGHDK, CDR2 SYGVNS. V lost 4 bases, J lost 1 base, and 7 bases lay in between. The CDR3 runs to 13 residues. The CDR3 loop is CASSVSSNTEAFF. The CDR3 region has the DNA TGTGCCAGCAGTGTTTCTTCGAACACTGAAGCTTTCTTT.

This clonotype was observed many times. The CDR3 DNA sequence: TGTGCCAGCAGTAAGACAGATATGAACACTGAAGCTTTCTTT. Encoded protein: CASSKTDMNTEAFF. The chain uses TRBV6-5 and TRBJ1-1; a possible D gene is TRBD1 (5 bases). The CDR3 has 14 residues. CDR1 is MNHEY and CDR2 is SVGAGI in the germline V gene. V was trimmed by 5 bases and J by 0 bases, leaving 10 bases between them.

This clonotype was counted many times. The CDR3 nucleotides read TGTGCCAGCAGCTTGGTAGGGGTAGAGACCCAGTACTTC. The encoded protein is CASSLVGVETQYF. This chain links TRBV11-2 with TRBJ2-5; the D gene is possibly TRBD1 (5 bases). Trimming removed 3 bases at V and 4 bases at J, with 9 bases between. Per germline, CDR1 SGHAT and CDR2 FQNNGV. This CDR3 contains 13 residues.

This clonotype was seen repeatedly, ten times or more. This chain uses TRBV7-8 with TRBJ2-7; TRBD2 is a possible D gene (6 bases). From germline, CDR1 is SGHVS and CDR2 FQNEAQ. CDR3 size: 14 residues. The V end lost 5 bases, the J end lost 5 bases, and 16 bases lay between the germline ends. The CDR3 nucleotides are TGTGCCAGCAGCCCGGCTCCGGGAGTCCACGAGCAGTACTTC. It translates to CASSPAPGVHEQYF.

This clonotype has at least ten counts. The chain joins TRBV7-2 to TRBJ2-7, with D perhaps TRBD2 (6 bases). CDR3 size: 15 residues. Germline V gives CDR1 SGHTA, CDR2 FQGNSA. V was shortened by 4 bases and J by 0 bases, with 13 bases between the two germline ends. The CDR3 coding sequence is TGTGCCAGCAGCTCGGGACTCACGAGCTCCTACGAGCAGTACTTC. Amino acids: CASSSGLTSSYEQYF.

This clonotype came up many times. J is TRBJ2-2 and V is TRBV12-3 or TRBV12-4; 12 bases are a match to TRBD2. The length of the CDR3 is 14 residues. Trimming cost V 6 bases and J 6 bases; bases outside gene matches: 2. CDR3 in DNA: TGTGCCAGCAGCCGACTAGCGGGAGCCGGGGAGCTGTTTTTT. The encoded protein is CASSRLAGAGELFF.

The rearrangement links TRBV12-3 or TRBV12-4 to TRBJ2-1; the match to TRBD2 covers 9 bases. The V segment lost 3 bases and the J segment 6 bases; nucleotides outside the gene matches: 18. CDR3 length equals 19 residues. CDR3 DNA: TGTGCCAGCAGTTTTGTTCCGGTCTTGGGGCGGGGGGGCCCCAATGAGCAGTTCTTC. Protein: CASSFVPVLGRGGPNEQFF.

This clonotype was counted at least ten times. The chain uses TRBV7-3 and TRBJ2-1; D might be TRBD1 (5 bases). Deletions cut 5 bases from V and 5 bases from J, with 13 bases between. Germline V gene lookup returns CDR1 SGHTA and CDR2 FQGTGA. The CDR3 is 14 residues long. The CDR3 reads CASSPRTRDNEQFF. Written as DNA, the CDR3 is TGTGCCAGCAGCCCGCGGACACGGGACAATGAGCAGTTCTTC. The full variable domain, its missing parts supplied by reference TRBV7-3 and TRBJ2-1, is GAGVSQTPSNKVTEKGKYVELRCDPISGHTALYWYRQSLGQGPEFLIYFQGTGAADDSGLPNDRFFAVRPEGSVSTLKIQRTERGDSAVYLCASSPRTRDNEQFFGPGTRLTVL.

This clonotype was observed a single time. J is TRBJ2-1 and V is TRBV4-1; 8 positions match TRBD1. Unmatched junction bases numbered 6, after V lost 4 bases and J lost 4 bases. The CDR3 consists of 15 residues. In germline, CDR1 is MGHRA, CDR2 YSYEKL. CDR3 DNA sequence: TGCGCCAGCAGCCCTTCCGGGACAGGATACAATGAGCAGTTCTTC. Translating it yields CASSPSGTGYNEQFF.

This clonotype was picked up many times. This chain uses TRBV11-2 with TRBJ2-1; 11 nucleotides align to TRBD2. Germline assignment: CDR1 SGHAT and CDR2 FQNNGV. The junction had 5 bases not matched to a gene; V was cut back by 5 bases and J by 2 bases. The CDR3 is 16 amino acids. CDR3 protein: CASSPGLAATYNEQFF. CDR3 coding DNA: TGTGCCAGCAGCCCGGGACTAGCGGCGACCTACAATGAGCAGTTCTTC. Variable domain in full (rest from reference TRBV11-2 and TRBJ2-1): EAGVAQSPRYKIIEKRQSVAFWCNPISGHATLYWYQQILGQGPKLLIQFQNNGVVDDSQLPKDRFSAERLKGVDSTLKIQPAKLEDSAVYLCASSPGLAATYNEQFFGPGTRLTVL.